Listed below are T cell receptor beta chains from one sample, sequenced in a study of blood T cell repertoires in COVID-19. The method was immunoSEQ multiplex PCR; TCRdb's version includes in-frame clones alone and lacks a portion of them. The sample lists around 110,000 clones, around 84% occurring once. Sequenced input: PBMCs or T cells enriched from blood (not recorded which). These receptors were collected from a woman aged 30 to 39 who had recovered from COVID-19. The CDR3 runs from the conserved cysteine through the conserved F or W. The D gene is left open where the match is weak. Only some rows state a clone size, as once, few, many or a class for expanded clones.

V gene	J gene	D gene	clone size	CDR3 protein	CDR3 DNA
TRBV7-2	TRBJ1-2	TRBD1	.	CASSLDRDRSLYGYTF	TGTGCCAGCAGCTTAGATAGGGACAGGTCCCTCTATGGCTACACCTTC
TRBV2	TRBJ2-6	TRBD1	.	CASSADRGLANVLTF	TGTGCCAGCAGCGCTGACAGGGGACTGGCCAACGTCCTGACTTTC
TRBV9	TRBJ2-2	TRBD1	.	CASSVQGQANTGELFF	TGTGCCAGCAGCGTTCAGGGACAGGCGAACACCGGGGAGCTGTTTTTT
TRBV18	TRBJ2-1	TRBD2	.	CASSPNGQRESDEQFF	TGTGCCAGCTCACCAAATGGCCAGCGGGAGAGCGATGAGCAGTTCTTC
TRBV11-2	TRBJ1-1	.	.	CASSQSSPSTEAFF	TGTGCCAGCAGCCAGTCATCACCCAGCACTGAAGCTTTCTTT
TRBV7-6	TRBJ1-2	.	.	CASSLRSGNYGYTF	TGTGCCAGCAGCTTAAGGAGCGGGAACTATGGCTACACCTTC
TRBV19	TRBJ1-1	.	once	CASSIVRGFGTEAFF	TGTGCCAGTAGTATAGTGAGAGGGTTTGGGACTGAAGCTTTCTTT
TRBV4-3	TRBJ2-1	TRBD2	many	CASSQEIAGGYNEQFF	TGCGCCAGCAGCCAAGAGATAGCGGGCGGCTACAATGAGCAGTTCTTC
TRBV10-3	TRBJ2-1	TRBD2	.	CAISRTSGRDNEQFF	TGTGCCATCAGTCGGACTAGCGGGAGGGACAATGAGCAGTTCTTC
TRBV28	TRBJ2-1	TRBD1	.	CASSSLGTGGLNEQFF	TGTGCCAGCAGTTCCCTCGGGACAGGGGGCCTTAATGAGCAGTTCTTC
TRBV5-1	TRBJ1-2	.	.	CASNSGDPLYGYTF	TGCGCCAGCAATTCGGGAGATCCCCTCTATGGCTACACCTTC
TRBV6-5	TRBJ2-7	TRBD1	.	CASSYQPGQPYYEQYF	TGTGCCAGCAGTTACCAGCCGGGACAGCCTTACTACGAGCAGTACTTC
TRBV6-1	TRBJ2-7	TRBD1	.	CASSEGTGGSYEQYF	TGTGCCAGCAGTGAAGGGACAGGGGGCTCCTACGAGCAGTACTTC
TRBV2	TRBJ1-2	TRBD1	.	CASSWTGDGYTF	TGTGCCAGCAGTTGGACAGGGGATGGCTACACCTTC
TRBV24-1	TRBJ2-1	.	.	CASTMRDRAYNEQFF	TGTGCCAGCACCATGCGGGACAGAGCCTACAATGAGCAGTTCTTC
TRBV7-2	TRBJ2-3	TRBD2	.	CASSFGGGRADTQYF	TGTGCCAGCAGCTTCGGGGGGGGGCGGGCAGATACGCAGTATTTT
TRBV18	TRBJ2-1	.	.	CASSPSRTGNNEQFF	TGTGCCAGCTCACCCTCCCGGACGGGGAACAATGAGCAGTTCTTC
TRBV21-1	TRBJ2-1	.	.	CASSIRDRVDEQFF	TGTGCCAGCAGCATCCGGGACAGGGTTGATGAGCAGTTCTTC
TRBV28	TRBJ1-6	.	.	CASSRRGLRSYNSPLHF	TGTGCCAGCAGCCGGCGGGGTCTCCGATCCTATAATTCACCCCTCCACTTT
TRBV14	TRBJ2-7	.	.	CASSQLTGELYEQYF	TGTGCCAGCAGCCAATTAACGGGGGAACTGTACGAGCAGTACTTC
TRBV6-5	TRBJ2-1	.	.	CASSYSRYEEQFF	TGTGCCAGCAGTTACTCCCGTTACGAGGAGCAGTTCTTC
TRBV24-1	TRBJ2-2	.	.	CATGRQTANTGELFF	TGTGCCACCGGTCGACAGACCGCGAACACCGGGGAGCTGTTTTTT
TRBV24-1	TRBJ2-5	TRBD2	.	CATSDWRGGWETQYF	TGTGCCACCAGTGATTGGAGGGGAGGGTGGGAGACCCAGTACTTC
TRBV10-3	TRBJ1-5	TRBD1	.	CAISGQGGNQPQHF	TGTGCCATCAGTGGACAGGGCGGCAATCAGCCCCAGCATTTT
TRBV2	TRBJ1-6	TRBD1	.	CASSDLSGGPPWEIRVNSPLHF	TGTGCCAGCAGTGATTTGTCAGGGGGGCCTCCTTGGGAAATTCGGGTTAATTCACCCCTCCACTTT
TRBV19	TRBJ1-6	TRBD1	.	CASQGTGRSPLHF	TGTGCCAGTCAGGGGACAGGGAGGTCACCCCTCCACTTT
TRBV5-4	TRBJ1-1	.	few	CASSLQQGGDTEAFF	TGTGCCAGCAGCTTACAACAGGGTGGCGACACTGAAGCTTTCTTT
TRBV3-1/TRBV3-2	TRBJ2-7	.	.	CASSQGVSAGGEQYF	TGTGCCAGCAGCCAAGGTGTGAGTGCCGGCGGCGAGCAGTACTTC
TRBV19	TRBJ1-1	TRBD1	.	CASTADRWRTEAFF	TGTGCCAGTACCGCGGACAGGTGGAGAACTGAAGCTTTCTTT
TRBV30	TRBJ1-2	TRBD1	.	CAWGAGTGEGYTF	TGTGCCTGGGGGGCCGGGACAGGGGAAGGCTACACCTTC
TRBV5-1	TRBJ2-5	TRBD2	.	CASSLGLAGGVQETQYF	TGCGCCAGCAGCCTAGGTCTAGCGGGAGGTGTCCAAGAGACCCAGTACTTC
TRBV24-1	TRBJ1-2	TRBD1	.	CATSDLPGGTGKSFHGYTF	TGTGCCACCAGTGATTTGCCTGGTGGGACAGGGAAGTCCTTCCATGGCTACACCTTC
TRBV24-1	TRBJ1-2	.	.	CATSAPGYGYTF	TGTGCCACCAGTGCCCCGGGATATGGCTACACCTTC
TRBV10-3	TRBJ2-2	.	.	CAIRTTAANTGELFF	TGTGCCATCAGGACGACAGCAGCAAACACCGGGGAGCTGTTTTTT
TRBV6-2/TRBV6-3	TRBJ2-7	.	.	CASSRTANEQYF	TGTGCCAGCAGTAGGACAGCCAACGAGCAGTACTTC
TRBV9	TRBJ1-1	.	few	CASSPGGRRESVNTEAFF	TGTGCCAGCAGCCCCGGCGGGCGTCGAGAAAGCGTGAACACTGAAGCTTTCTTT
TRBV14	TRBJ2-2	TRBD2	.	CASSQGWTSGRTNTGELFF	TGTGCCAGCAGCCAAGGTTGGACTAGCGGGAGGACGAACACCGGGGAGCTGTTTTTT
TRBV11-2	TRBJ1-6	.	.	CASSLEGIRGSPLHF	TGTGCCAGCAGCTTAGAAGGGATCAGGGGTTCACCCCTCCACTTT
TRBV30	TRBJ1-3	.	.	CAWERGGRATKRNTIYF	TGTGCCTGGGAACGGGGGGGACGGGCTACCAAACGAAACACCATATATTTT
TRBV30	TRBJ2-5	TRBD2	.	CAWTKARTSGNQETQYF	TGTGCCTGGACTAAAGCCCGGACTAGCGGGAACCAAGAGACCCAGTACTTC
TRBV19	TRBJ2-3	.	.	CASSINPVSTDTQYF	TGTGCCAGTAGTATCAACCCAGTCAGCACAGATACGCAGTATTTT
TRBV28	TRBJ1-2	.	.	CASRRQGNYGYTF	TGTGCCAGCCGACGCCAGGGAAACTATGGCTACACCTTC
TRBV15	TRBJ1-4	.	.	CATGGANEKLFF	TGTGCCACCGGGGGGGCCAATGAAAAACTGTTTTTT
TRBV11-2	TRBJ1-6	.	.	CASSKMGQGYNSPLHF	TGTGCCAGCAGCAAAATGGGCCAGGGGTATAATTCACCCCTCCACTTT
TRBV7-9	TRBJ2-5	.	.	CASSLLRRELQETQYF	TGTGCCAGCAGCTTATTACGACGGGAACTTCAAGAGACCCAGTACTTC
TRBV6-5	TRBJ2-1	.	.	CASARDFYNEQFF	TGTGCCAGCGCACGGGACTTCTACAATGAGCAGTTCTTC
TRBV11-3	TRBJ2-1	TRBD2	.	CASSSPGLAGPDEQFF	TGTGCCAGCAGCTCTCCGGGACTAGCGGGTCCAGATGAGCAGTTCTTC
TRBV19	TRBJ2-1	.	once	CASSITGMNEQFF	TGTGCCAGTAGTATCACAGGGATGAATGAGCAGTTCTTC
TRBV19	TRBJ1-5	TRBD1	once	CAAGTGGNQPQHF	TGTGCCGCGGGAACAGGGGGCAATCAGCCCCAGCATTTT
TRBV6-5	TRBJ2-7	.	.	CASSYSEIGGYEQYF	TGTGCCAGCAGTTACTCTGAAATCGGGGGCTACGAGCAGTACTTC